The next 26 T cell receptor beta chains were all read from a single sample in a study of cytomegalovirus exposure and HLA in healthy donors. PCR amplification relied on 60 Vbeta primers (plus 13 Jbeta primers). Sequenced by immunoSEQ multiplex PCR; TCRdb stores in-frame clones only, minus some. The repertoire holds roughly 150,000 clones, with roughly 85% as singletons. Sequencing was performed on PBMCs. The receptors come from a woman in her twenties or thirties in good health and CMV-seronegative.

The V call is TRBV2, the J call TRBJ2-5, with 9 bases aligning to TRBD1. Germline-derived CDR1 and CDR2 are SNHLY and FYNNEI. The V segment lost 6 bases and the J segment 2 bases; nucleotides outside the gene matches: 7. The CDR3 sequence is 15 residues long. DNA for the CDR3: TGTGCCAGCAGGAGACGGGACAGGGCACAAGAGACCCAGTACTTC. Its protein product is CASRRRDRAQETQYF.

The chain uses TRBV5-4 and TRBJ1-2; D ambiguous. V gave up 4 bases and J gave up 6 bases, with 19 bases separating them. The length of the CDR3 is 15 residues. Germline V CDR1 and CDR2: SGHNT, YYREEE (reference sequence). DNA for the CDR3: TGTGCCAGCAGCCCCGAGGGTCACTACAATAATGGCTACACCTTC. Translated: CASSPEGHYNNGYTF.

This chain joins TRBV29-1 and TRBJ2-3, with D perhaps matching TRBD2 (5 bases). V lost 6 bases, J lost 6 bases, and 22 bases lay in between. Germline CDR1 reads SQVTM; CDR2 reads ANQGSEA. The length of the CDR3 is 15 residues. The CDR3 region has the DNA TGCAGCGTAATTCGATCCCCCGGGAATGCGGATACGCAGTATTTT. It encodes CSVIRSPGNADTQYF.

On this clone itself: One junction end disagrees with the germline gene, perhaps due to a read error. This chain links TRBV7-9 with TRBJ2-1; D gene unclear. This CDR3 is built from 11 residues. The germline gives CDR1 SEHNR, CDR2 FQNEAQ (reference sequence). CDR3 loop: CSSSSFDEQFF. Written as DNA, the CDR3 is TGTTCCAGCAGCTCTTTCGATGAGCAGTTCTTC. Supplemented by reference TRBV7-9 and TRBJ2-1, the full variable domain reads DTGVSQNPRHKITKRGQNVTFRCDPISEHNRLYWYRQTLGQGPEFLTYFQNEAQLEKSRLLSDRFSAERPKGSFSTLEIQRTEQGDSAMYLCSSSSFDEQFFGPGTRLTVL.

This rearrangement joins TRBV5-1 to TRBJ1-5; 9 bases match TRBD1. After removal of 4 bases from V and 1 base from J, the junction contained 3 bases not matched to a gene. The length of the CDR3 is 15 residues. CDR1 is SGHRS and CDR2 is YFSETQ in the germline V gene. CDR3 region: CASSPGTGSNQPQHF. The CDR3 DNA sequence: TGCGCCAGCAGCCCGGGGACAGGGAGCAATCAGCCCCAGCATTTT.

Worth noting for this clone: Its ends do not fully match the called genes, so a read error is possible. The gene calls are TRBV14 and TRBJ2-7, with TRBD1 matching over 7 bases. CDR1 is SGHDN, CDR2 FVKESK, per germline. The CDR3 contains 14 residues. CDR3 bases: TGTGCCAGCGGCCACAGACAGGGATTCTACGAGCAGTACTTC. Its translation: CASGHRQGFYEQYF. Drawing the rest from reference TRBV14 and TRBJ2-7, the complete variable domain is EAGVTQFPSHSVIEKGQTVTLRCDPISGHDNLYWYRRVMGKEIKFLLHFVKESKQDESGMPNNRFLAERTGGTYSTLKVQPAELEDSGVYFCASGHRQGFYEQYFGPGTRLTVT.

Regarding this clone: Within the sample, other DNA sequences also encode this same CDR3. The rearrangement joins TRBV30 to TRBJ1-5; 10 bases are a match to TRBD1. Trimming removed 3 bases from V and 7 bases from J; junction bases left unmatched: 9. CDR1 GTSNPN and CDR2 SVGIG come from the germline V gene (reference sequence). This CDR3 is built from 15 residues. CDR3 sequence: CAWRGDRGRGQPQHF. The CDR3 DNA reads as TGTGCCTGGAGGGGAGACAGGGGGCGCGGGCAGCCCCAGCATTTT.

The chain couples TRBV6-5 to TRBJ1-2; no reliable D call. V lost 0 bases and J 4 bases, leaving 9 bases between the germline ends. This CDR3 contains 14 residues. Per germline, CDR1 MNHEY and CDR2 SVGAGI. CDR3 nucleotides: TGTGCCAGCAGTTACTCTGCCGCAGTCTATGGCTACACCTTC. Translation gives CASSYSAAVYGYTF.

V and J are TRBV9 and TRBJ2-7; 9 bases are a match to TRBD1. The CDR3 covers 15 residues. The junction had 10 bases not matched to a gene; V was cut back by 3 bases and J by 6 bases. Germline V gene data show CDR1 as SGDLS and CDR2 as YYNGEE. CDR3 in amino acids: CASSGPGQGLSEQYF. The CDR3 DNA follows: TGTGCCAGCAGCGGTCCGGGACAGGGTCTGAGCGAGCAGTACTTC.

The rearrangement links TRBV6-5 to TRBJ2-2, with TRBD1 matching over 10 bases. The CDR3 sequence is 14 residues long. With V trimmed by 6 bases and J by 5 bases, 3 bases remained unmatched. Germline V gives CDR1 MNHEY, CDR2 SVGAGI. The CDR3 loop is CASSRTGGTGELFF. DNA for the CDR3: TGTGCCAGCAGCCGGACAGGGGGGACCGGGGAGCTGTTTTTT.

The chain uses TRBV5-4 and TRBJ1-1; D call uncertain. The germline gives CDR1 SGHNT, CDR2 YYREEE (reference sequence). Trimming took off 0 bases at V and 7 bases at J, with 10 bases between the two ends. This CDR3 comprises 13 residues. CDR3 nucleotide sequence: TGTGCCAGCAGCTTGGAGGGCCGGGGTGAAGCTTTCTTT. Encoded protein: CASSLEGRGEAFF.

This chain connects TRBV29-1 to TRBJ1-1; D call uncertain. With 2 bases removed from V and 4 bases from J, the gap between germline ends came to 8 bases. Germline V gives CDR1 SQVTM, CDR2 ANQGSEA. CDR3 length: 12 residues. CDR3 in DNA: TGCAGCGTTGAACAGGTGCCCACTGAAGCTTTCTTT. This translates into CSVEQVPTEAFF. Together with reference TRBV29-1 and TRBJ1-1, the CDR3 gives the full variable domain: SAVISQKPSRDICQRGTSLTIQCQVDSQVTMMFWYRQQPGQSLTLIATANQGSEATYESGFVIDKFPISRPNLTFSTLTVSNMSPEDSSIYLCSVEQVPTEAFFGQGTRLTVV.

The chain recombines TRBV2 with TRBJ1-4; D unclear. V was shortened by 2 bases and J by 2 bases, with 15 bases between the two germline ends. The CDR3 covers 17 residues. Germline V lookup: CDR1 SNHLY, CDR2 FYNNEI. The CDR3 sequence is CASSEFPPRETNEKLFF. The CDR3 DNA reads as TGTGCCAGCAGTGAATTCCCCCCCCGGGAGACTAATGAAAAACTGTTTTTT.

In its sample, this clone was seen once. The chain combines TRBV12-5 with TRBJ1-1; no reliable D call. The germline CDR1 and CDR2 sequences are LGHNT and FRNRAP. Trimming cost V 5 bases and J 0 bases, with 10 bases left between them. The CDR3 is 14 amino acids. CDR3 loop: CASGLDGLNTEAFF. In nucleotides, the CDR3 is TGTGCTAGTGGTCTAGACGGCCTGAACACTGAAGCTTTCTTT.

This chain uses TRBV2 with TRBJ1-5, with D unclear. Germline values: CDR1 SNHLY, CDR2 FYNNEI. The CDR3 length is 14 residues. V dropped 8 bases and J dropped 1 base, with 12 bases sitting between them. Here the CDR3 reads CASGEGRSNQPQHF. Written as DNA, the CDR3 is TGTGCCAGCGGGGAGGGTAGGAGCAATCAGCCCCAGCATTTT.

This chain joins TRBV7-3 and TRBJ2-1; 9 nucleotides match TRBD2. Germline V CDR1 and CDR2: SGHTA, FQGTGA. This CDR3 comprises 14 residues. Losses at the gene ends were 3 bases for V and 7 bases for J; bases not matched to a gene: 4. The CDR3, as DNA: TGTGCCAGCAGCTTGGGACTAGCTGAGAATGAGCAGTTCTTC. Residues: CASSLGLAENEQFF.

The V call is TRBV4-1, the J call TRBJ1-2; 9 bases agree with TRBD1. The CDR3 sequence is 17 residues long. Germline V lookup: CDR1 MGHRA, CDR2 YSYEKL. The ends lost 3 bases at V and 8 bases at J; junction bases unmatched: 16. For the CDR3, the DNA is TGCGCCAGCAGCCAGTCCGGGACAGGGCTTTTTCTCGAAGGCTACACCTTC. Residues: CASSQSGTGLFLEGYTF.

The chain is built from TRBV6-5 and TRBJ1-3; 7 nucleotides match TRBD1. The CDR3 has 14 amino acids. J was trimmed by 6 bases and V by 7 bases; bases with no gene match: 9. Germline-derived CDR1 and CDR2 are MNHEY and SVGAGI. The CDR3 here is CASTQHRGENTIYF. In DNA, the CDR3 is TGTGCCAGCACTCAACACAGGGGAGAAAACACCATATATTTT.

The gene calls are TRBV5-6 and TRBJ2-5, with D unclear. Trimming pared 1 base from V and 1 base from J, leaving 11 bases between. Germline V lookup: CDR1 SGHDT, CDR2 YYEEEE. This CDR3 spans 15 amino acids. The CDR3: CASSLRVSIQETQYF. Written as DNA, the CDR3 is TGTGCCAGCAGCTTGCGGGTCTCGATCCAAGAGACCCAGTACTTC. Combining the CDR3 with reference TRBV5-6 and TRBJ2-5 gives the whole variable domain DAGVTQSPTHLIKTRGQQVTLRCSPKSGHDTVSWYQQALGQGPQFIFQYYEEEERQRGNFPDRFSGHQFPNYSSELNVNALLLGDSALYLCASSLRVSIQETQYFGPGTRLLVL.

This sequence joins TRBV5-4 and TRBJ2-1; 12 positions match TRBD1. The CDR3 runs to 14 residues. The V segment lost 5 bases and the J segment 8 bases; nucleotides outside the gene matches: 5. The germline V gene has CDR1 SGHNT and CDR2 YYREEE (reference sequence). CDR3 nucleotide sequence: TGTGCCAGCAGGAGGGACAGGGGGCAGGATGAGCAGTTCTTC. Translating gives CASRRDRGQDEQFF.

The J gene is TRBJ1-5, the V gene TRBV7-9; D gene unclear. The germline V and J ends were trimmed by 0 bases and 6 bases, with 12 bases remaining between them. Germline V gives CDR1 SEHNR, CDR2 FQNEAQ (reference sequence). The CDR3 sequence is 15 residues long. In DNA form, the CDR3 reads TGTGCCAGCAGCTTAGCGGCGGGGATGTTTCAGCCCCAGCATTTT. This sequence encodes CASSLAAGMFQPQHF.

The chain links TRBV6-5 to TRBJ1-2; D ambiguous. V shed 0 bases and J shed 4 bases, with 15 bases lying between them. The CDR3 consists of 16 residues. CDR1 and CDR2 from the germline V gene are MNHEY and SVGAGI. The chain's CDR3 is CASSYSSHTGIYGYTF. The DNA of the CDR3 is TGTGCCAGCAGTTACTCCTCACATACGGGAATCTATGGCTACACCTTC.

The chain carries TRBV6-5 and TRBJ2-1; possibly TRBD1 for D (6 bases). Per the germline V gene, CDR1 is MNHEY and CDR2 is SVGAGI. This CDR3 comprises 15 residues. Trimming cost V 7 bases and J 7 bases, with 20 bases left between them. The CDR3 is CASTQTGTKGNEQFF. Here the CDR3 DNA reads TGTGCCAGCACCCAAACCGGGACAAAGGGAAATGAGCAGTTCTTC.

The genes are TRBV7-9 and TRBJ1-4; 7 nucleotides agree with TRBD1. Germline lookup yields CDR1 SEHNR and CDR2 FQNEAQ (reference sequence). Trimming at V came to 4 bases and at J to 7 bases, leaving 6 bases not matched to a gene. The CDR3 has 14 residues. The CDR3 region has the DNA TGTGCCAGCAGCTCAACTAACAGGGGTGAAAAACTGTTTTTT. Translated, it gives CASSSTNRGEKLFF.

V gene TRBV27 combines with J gene TRBJ2-7; D not certain. Trimming left V 2 bases short and J 3 bases short, with 14 bases between. Germline CDR1 is MNHEY and CDR2 is SMNVEV (reference sequence). CDR3 length: 15 residues. This CDR3 is CASSLIRAGIYEQYF. CDR3 nucleotides: TGTGCCAGCAGTTTAATCAGAGCAGGAATCTACGAGCAGTACTTC.

The rearrangement uses TRBV7-9 and TRBJ1-2, with a tentative D call TRBD1 (5 bases). CDR1 and CDR2 (germline): SEHNR, FQNEAQ (reference sequence). The ends were cut back, 1 base at V and 0 bases at J, with 6 bases in the middle. The CDR3 spans 14 residues. CDR3 sequence reads: CASSLVGPNYGYTF. The CDR3 DNA reads TGTGCCAGCAGCTTAGTGGGGCCTAACTATGGCTACACCTTC.